This is a list of T cell receptor beta chains from one sample in a study of blood T cell repertoires in COVID-19. Profiling relied on immunoSEQ multiplex PCR, and the TCRdb table lists in-frame clones only, not all of them. This sample has tens of thousands of clones, with 87% found just once. Sequenced input: peripheral blood. These receptors all come from a male donor with acute or convalescent COVID-19. CDR3s include the opening cysteine and the closing phenylalanine or tryptophan. Fields, in order: clone size, J gene, D gene, V gene, CDR3 protein, CDR3 DNA. The D gene is left open where the match is weak. The size field is filled for only some rows; it gives once, few, many or a size class.

>NA|TRBJ1-2|NA|TRBV30
CAWTRGGRDGYTF
TGTGCCTGGACCCGGGGAGGTCGCGATGGCTACACCTTC
>NA|TRBJ1-4|NA|TRBV2
CASTRQMQLSEKLFF
TGTGCCAGCACGAGGCAGATGCAACTGTCTGAAAAACTGTTTTTT
>NA|TRBJ1-5|TRBD1|TRBV6-1
CASSEEGTGAGPQHF
TGTGCCAGCAGTGAGGAGGGGACAGGGGCTGGGCCCCAGCATTTT
>once|TRBJ2-7|TRBD1|TRBV3-1/TRBV3-2
CASSQRTGIFYEQYF
TGTGCCAGCAGCCAGCGGACAGGGATTTTCTACGAGCAGTACTTC
>NA|TRBJ1-4|NA|TRBV3-1/TRBV3-2
CASSPPRPSNEKLFF
TGTGCCAGCAGCCCCCCCCGTCCCAGTAATGAAAAACTGTTTTTT
>NA|TRBJ2-7|TRBD2|TRBV11-1
CASSALAGARLEQYF
TGTGCCAGCAGCGCGCTAGCGGGGGCCCGTCTCGAGCAGTACTTC
>NA|TRBJ2-1|TRBD2|TRBV3-1/TRBV3-2
CASSHPGAGDPNEQFF
TGTGCCAGCAGCCACCCGGGAGCGGGGGACCCCAATGAGCAGTTCTTC
>once|TRBJ2-5|NA|TRBV3-1/TRBV3-2
CASSPTPSVHQETQYF
TGTGCCAGCAGCCCCACCCCTAGCGTGCACCAAGAGACCCAGTACTTC
>NA|TRBJ1-1|TRBD1|TRBV3-1/TRBV3-2
CASSQGTGAESNTEAFF
TGTGCCAGCAGCCAAGGGACAGGGGCAGAATCGAACACTGAAGCTTTCTTT
>NA|TRBJ2-7|TRBD1|TRBV19
CASSIGAGGFSYEQYF
TGTGCCAGTAGTATAGGAGCAGGGGGCTTCTCCTACGAGCAGTACTTC
>NA|TRBJ2-7|TRBD1|TRBV7-7
CASSTDRGGEQYF
TGTGCTAGCAGCACCGACAGGGGGGGCGAGCAGTACTTC
>NA|TRBJ2-7|TRBD1|TRBV6-5
CASVEGQGNYEQYF
TGTGCCTCAGTTGAGGGACAGGGGAACTACGAGCAGTACTTC
>NA|TRBJ1-2|TRBD1|TRBV30
CAWSGTGAVGYTF
TGTGCCTGGAGTGGGACAGGGGCTGTAGGCTACACCTTC
>NA|TRBJ1-4|NA|TRBV21-1
CASSPPRQGAFEANEKLFF
TGTGCCAGCAGCCCCCCTCGACAGGGGGCTTTCGAGGCTAATGAAAAACTGTTTTTT
>NA|TRBJ1-1|NA|TRBV7-9
CASIPSGNTEAFF
TGTGCCAGCATTCCGTCAGGGAACACTGAAGCTTTCTTT
>NA|TRBJ2-3|NA|TRBV11-3
CASSLEAGGALTDTQYF
TGTGCCAGCAGCTTAGAGGCTGGGGGGGCACTCACAGATACGCAGTATTTT
>NA|TRBJ2-5|NA|TRBV5-1
CASSLGAGASLETQYF
TGCGCCAGCAGCTTGGGTGCGGGGGCCTCCCTGGAGACCCAGTACTTC
>NA|TRBJ2-1|NA|TRBV18
CASSPPEGNEQFF
TGTGCCAGCTCACCCCCCGAGGGTAATGAGCAGTTCTTC
>NA|TRBJ1-2|NA|TRBV24-1
CATPSGGYTF
TGTGCCACCCCGTCGGGTGGCTACACCTTC
>NA|TRBJ2-3|TRBD2|TRBV3-1/TRBV3-2
CASSQDAAGADTQYF
TGTGCCAGCAGCCAAGATGCGGCGGGAGCAGATACGCAGTATTTT
>NA|TRBJ1-6|NA|TRBV6-1
CASSEQEPNNSPLHF
TGTGCCAGCAGTGAACAGGAACCAAATAATTCACCCCTCCACTTT
>NA|TRBJ2-1|NA|TRBV5-4
CASSLLGGAYNEQFF
TGTGCCAGCAGCCTCCTCGGCGGGGCCTACAATGAGCAGTTCTTC
>NA|TRBJ1-1|NA|TRBV5-4
CASSLGAPTGQGNTEAFF
TGTGCCAGCAGCTTGGGGGCCCCCACAGGGCAGGGGAACACTGAAGCTTTCTTT
>NA|TRBJ2-5|TRBD2|TRBV5-4
CASSPVAGGPQETQYF
TGTGCCAGCAGCCCGGTAGCGGGGGGTCCCCAAGAGACCCAGTACTTC
>NA|TRBJ2-1|NA|TRBV5-1
CASSEDISSYNEQFF
TGCGCCAGCAGCGAGGACATCAGCTCCTACAATGAGCAGTTCTTC
>few|TRBJ2-2|NA|TRBV19
CASSIRTGELFF
TGTGCCAGTAGTATTCGGACCGGGGAGCTGTTTTTT
>NA|TRBJ1-2|NA|TRBV6-6
CASSHRELFYGYTF
TGTGCCAGCAGCCACAGAGAGTTATTCTATGGCTACACCTTC